This T cell receptor (beta chain) was sequenced during a study of T cell repertoires in cytomegalovirus infection (dated by TCRdb to 2018 to 2020). Turning to the overall study: Donor HLA type was relevant to the analysis, because carriage of CMV infection together with the matching HLA type was indicated by public TCR beta signatures.

General study outcomes and caveats: In both this cohort and an independent roughly 400-donor cohort, the cumulative frequency of public TCR beta family members distinguished carriers of CMV infection plus the relevant HLA type. The ex vivo response was dominated by HLA-C-restricted CMV-specific TCR beta clonotypes, which also provided the single most frequent clonotype in two of eight donors.

The junction shows trimming of 6 bases on V and 6 bases on J, plus 15 bases between the germline ends. As encoded in the germline V gene, CDR1 is SGHVS while CDR2 is FQNEAQ. The CDR3 goes from the cysteine to the phenylalanine over 15 residues. The read is trimmed to its CDR3 DNA, 45 bases read in frame from base 1. The run used an Illumina HiSeq 1500. The public reads were reprocessed in TCRdb via fastp at Q25 and MiXCR, keeping in-frame beta chains. For every CDR3 protein sequence, its rows merge into one entry that carries the most common genes and DNA. This sample comprises 65,000 to 95,000 distinct CDR3 sequences, more than 3.5% of them detected only once. Of the sample, under 5.5% falls within the top ten clones. This clonotype was detected many times. Its antigen is still unknown. Base qualities are not at hand, and no much larger clone is one base apart.

This sequence originates from a human donor in good health (CMV status not recorded). Some clones in this sample may be carry-over from other donors' samples. Rearrangement joined TRBV7-8 to TRBJ1-6; a tentative D match to TRBD1 spans 6 bases. Sequencing was done on a sample of PBMCs. DNA sequence: TGTGCCAGCAGAAGAAGCAGGGGTTCTAATTCACCCCTCCACTTT. This gives the protein CASRRSRGSNSPLHF.